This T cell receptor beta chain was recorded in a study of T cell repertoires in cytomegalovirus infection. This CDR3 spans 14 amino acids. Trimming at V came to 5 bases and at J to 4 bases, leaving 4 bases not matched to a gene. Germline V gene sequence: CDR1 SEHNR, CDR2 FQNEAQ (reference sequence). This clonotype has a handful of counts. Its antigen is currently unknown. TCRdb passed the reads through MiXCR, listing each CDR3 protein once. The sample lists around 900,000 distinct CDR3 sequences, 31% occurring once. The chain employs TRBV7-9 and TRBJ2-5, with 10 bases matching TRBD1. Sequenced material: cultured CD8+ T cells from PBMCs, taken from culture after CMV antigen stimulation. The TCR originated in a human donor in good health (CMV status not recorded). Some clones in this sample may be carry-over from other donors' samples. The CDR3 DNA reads TGTGCCAGCAGCCCGGACAGGGGGGCAGAGACCCAGTACTTC. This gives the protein CASSPDRGAETQYF.